This TCR beta chain was recorded in a study of blood T cell repertoires in COVID-19. The wider study: Spain, Italy and the United States supplied samples that represented acute and convalescent COVID-19.

In the authors' workflow: Researchers report that nucleated cell counts were estimated from reference gene primer amplification. Profiled with immunoSEQ multiplex PCR; TCRdb holds only in-frame clones, not every one. Clonal size and the V and J genes are those of that table, whereas D and trimming came from the DNA. The sample lists some 160,000 clones, approximately 80% occurring once. This clone was detected a few times. Cohort 3 recovery required two negative PCRs, clearance, or symptom resolution. The CDR3 spans 15 residues. The V gene lost 1 base and the J gene lost 5 bases, with 12 bases spanning the gap. Germline assignment: CDR1 LGHNA and CDR2 YNFKEQ.

The chain employs TRBV4-2 and TRBJ1-3; D unresolved. Sequencing was carried out using PBMCs or T cells enriched from blood (not recorded which). The sequence was collected from a woman aged 60-75 years who had recovered from COVID-19. CDR3 protein: CASSQAMQERNTIYF. CDR3 DNA sequence: TGTGCCAGCAGCCAAGCGATGCAGGAAAGAAACACCATATATTTT.